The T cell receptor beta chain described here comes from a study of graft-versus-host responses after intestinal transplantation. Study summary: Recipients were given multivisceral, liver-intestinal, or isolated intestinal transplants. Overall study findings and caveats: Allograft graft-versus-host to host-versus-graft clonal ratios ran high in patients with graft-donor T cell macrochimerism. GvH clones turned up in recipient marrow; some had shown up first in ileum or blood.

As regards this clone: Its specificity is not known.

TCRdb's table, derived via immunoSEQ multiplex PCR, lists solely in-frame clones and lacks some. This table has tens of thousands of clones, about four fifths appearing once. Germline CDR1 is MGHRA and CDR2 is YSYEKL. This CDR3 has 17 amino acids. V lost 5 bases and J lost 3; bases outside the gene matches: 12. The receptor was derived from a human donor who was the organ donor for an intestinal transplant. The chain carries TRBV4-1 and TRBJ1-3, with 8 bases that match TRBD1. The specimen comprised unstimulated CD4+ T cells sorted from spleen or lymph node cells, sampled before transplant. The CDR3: CASSARPTTGDGNTIYF. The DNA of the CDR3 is TGCGCCAGCAGCGCGCGTCCCACGACAGGGGATGGAAACACCATATATTTT.